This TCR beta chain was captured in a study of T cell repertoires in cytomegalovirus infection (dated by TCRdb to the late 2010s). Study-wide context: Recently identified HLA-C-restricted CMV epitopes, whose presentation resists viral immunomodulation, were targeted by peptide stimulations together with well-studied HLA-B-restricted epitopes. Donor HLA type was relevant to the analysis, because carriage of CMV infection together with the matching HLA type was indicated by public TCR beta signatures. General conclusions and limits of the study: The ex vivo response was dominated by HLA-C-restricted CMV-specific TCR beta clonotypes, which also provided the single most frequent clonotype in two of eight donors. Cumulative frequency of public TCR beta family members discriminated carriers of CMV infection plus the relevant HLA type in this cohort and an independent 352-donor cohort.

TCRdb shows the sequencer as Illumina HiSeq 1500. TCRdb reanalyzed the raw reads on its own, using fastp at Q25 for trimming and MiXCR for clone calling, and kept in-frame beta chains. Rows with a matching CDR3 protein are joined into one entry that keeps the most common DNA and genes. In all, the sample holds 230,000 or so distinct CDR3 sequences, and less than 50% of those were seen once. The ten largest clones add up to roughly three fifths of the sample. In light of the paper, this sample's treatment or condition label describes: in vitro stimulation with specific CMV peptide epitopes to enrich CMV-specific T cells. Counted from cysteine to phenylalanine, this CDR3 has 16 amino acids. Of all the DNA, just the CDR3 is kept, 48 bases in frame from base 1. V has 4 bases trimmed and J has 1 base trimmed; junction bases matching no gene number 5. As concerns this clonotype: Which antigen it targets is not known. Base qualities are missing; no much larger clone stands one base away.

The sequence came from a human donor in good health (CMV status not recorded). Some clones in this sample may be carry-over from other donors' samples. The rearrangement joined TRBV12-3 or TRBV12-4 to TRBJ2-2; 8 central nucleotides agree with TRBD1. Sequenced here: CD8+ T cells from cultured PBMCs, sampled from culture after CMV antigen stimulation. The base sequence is TGTGCCAGCAGTTGGTCTGGGACAGGGAACACCGGGGAGCTGTTTTTT. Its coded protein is CASSWSGTGNTGELFF.